This is a list of T cell receptor beta chains from one sample in a study of cytomegalovirus exposure and HLA in healthy donors. The protocol was immunoSEQ multiplex PCR, while the TCRdb copy is restricted to in-frame clones and leaves out a portion. The table shows some 150,000 clones, with about four fifths occurring only once. Sequencing was carried out using PBMCs. Receptors were obtained from a woman under 40 in good health and CMV-seropositive. Each CDR3 is given without its conserved first and last residue. The order of the fields is CDR3 protein, J gene, D gene, V gene. A D gene is named only where the DNA matches it firmly.

CDR3: ASSLQQAINTEAF; J: TRBJ1-1; D: -; V: TRBV18
CDR3: ASSLNRGGETQY; J: TRBJ2-5; D: TRBD2; V: TRBV7-3
CDR3: ASSVTGTSGNTIY; J: TRBJ1-3; D: -; V: TRBV5-1
CDR3: ASSFSLAKNIQY; J: TRBJ2-4; D: -; V: TRBV5-1
CDR3: ASSYPGRRYEQY; J: TRBJ2-7; D: -; V: TRBV4-1
CDR3: ASSQSGKETQY; J: TRBJ2-5; D: TRBD2; V: TRBV11-2
CDR3: ASSLKQGIVETQY; J: TRBJ2-5; D: TRBD1; V: TRBV5-4
CDR3: ASSLLSPNSPLH; J: TRBJ1-6; D: -; V: TRBV5-6
CDR3: ASSFGGRGQPQH; J: TRBJ1-5; D: -; V: TRBV7-2
CDR3: ASSHGWGSGELF; J: TRBJ2-2; D: -; V: TRBV5-4
CDR3: ASSPSAGASPLH; J: TRBJ1-6; D: -; V: TRBV5-4
CDR3: ASSPAGFSYEQY; J: TRBJ2-7; D: -; V: TRBV18
CDR3: ASSYTENTEAF; J: TRBJ1-1; D: -; V: TRBV14
CDR3: ASSPQQRGNSPLH; J: TRBJ1-6; D: -; V: TRBV4-1
CDR3: ASSWGTSFKTGELF; J: TRBJ2-2; D: TRBD2; V: TRBV7-8
CDR3: ASSKRSYEQY; J: TRBJ2-7; D: -; V: TRBV7-9
CDR3: ASSTSGVKGYEQY; J: TRBJ2-7; D: -; V: TRBV19
CDR3: ASSQLGTRLQQLF; J: TRBJ2-2; D: TRBD2; V: TRBV4-3
CDR3: ASSLGWGAGGQSDEQF; J: TRBJ2-1; D: TRBD2; V: TRBV7-8
CDR3: ASSLSGWVRDSSYGYT; J: TRBJ1-2; D: TRBD1; V: TRBV7-9
CDR3: ASSLRRGNTEAF; J: TRBJ1-1; D: -; V: TRBV7-8
CDR3: ASSPGTSGGGNTGELF; J: TRBJ2-2; D: TRBD2; V: TRBV7-3
CDR3: ASSMGGEYYNEQF; J: TRBJ2-1; D: -; V: TRBV9
CDR3: ASSSGETQY; J: TRBJ2-5; D: -; V: TRBV7-2
CDR3: ASFRGSYEQY; J: TRBJ2-7; D: -; V: TRBV4-3
CDR3: ASSETVNTEAF; J: TRBJ1-1; D: -; V: TRBV18
CDR3: ASSRRGAGELF; J: TRBJ2-2; D: -; V: TRBV6-5
CDR3: ASRVSSGTEAF; J: TRBJ1-1; D: -; V: TRBV25-1
CDR3: ASSQDLLGQGTYEQY; J: -; D: TRBD1; V: TRBV14
CDR3: ASSSGTSGTDTQY; J: TRBJ2-3; D: TRBD2; V: TRBV7-3
CDR3: ASRVLDYGYT; J: TRBJ1-2; D: -; V: TRBV2
CDR3: ASSLEITRGSLSTDTQY; J: TRBJ2-3; D: TRBD2; V: TRBV5-1
CDR3: ASSWWTGTSGGADTDTQY; J: TRBJ2-3; D: TRBD2; V: TRBV5-1
CDR3: ASSEGGPGEKLF; J: TRBJ1-4; D: TRBD1; V: TRBV7-3
CDR3: ASSLEWGQGVYNEQF; J: TRBJ2-1; D: TRBD1; V: TRBV7-2
CDR3: ASSSDRFNEKLF; J: TRBJ1-4; D: -; V: TRBV7-9